Presented here are 27 T cell receptor beta chains from one specimen sequenced in a study of CD8 T cells in ankylosing spondylitis. Each CDR3 protein gets one entry after TCRdb re-called the 5' RACE reads with MiXCR. The sample contains under 300,000 distinct CDR3 sequences, 9.5% to 12% of which appear only once. Sequenced: blood, either unsorted or a sorted T cell fraction (not recorded which). These receptors were taken from a male donor with ankylosing spondylitis or in good health (not recorded which).

This clonotype came up a few times. The genes are TRBV11-3 and TRBJ2-2, with D perhaps TRBD2 (5 bases). Trimming pared 2 bases from V and 6 bases from J, leaving 10 bases between. The CDR3 is made up of 14 amino acids. Germline V gives CDR1 SGHNT, CDR2 YENEEA. DNA of the CDR3: TGTGCCAGCAGCTTATTGTACGGGGCCGGGGAGCTGTTTTTT. Translated, it gives CASSLLYGAGELFF. Filled out from reference TRBV11-3 and TRBJ2-2, the complete variable domain reads EAGVVQSPRYKIIEKKQPVAFWCNPISGHNTLYWYLQNLGQGPELLIRYENEEAVDDSQLPKDRFSAERLKGVDSTLKIQPAELGDSAVYLCASSLLYGAGELFFGEGSRLTVL.

This clonotype was seen repeatedly, ten times or more. This sequence joins TRBV5-1 and TRBJ2-7; 7 bases are shared with TRBD2. After removal of 3 bases from V and 4 bases from J, the junction contained 4 bases not matched to a gene. The CDR3 extends over 13 amino acids. Germline V lookup: CDR1 SGHRS, CDR2 YFSETQ. CDR3 in DNA: TGCGCCAGCAGCTGGGGAGGGAGTTACGAGCAGTACTTC. Its protein is CASSWGGSYEQYF.

The chain links TRBV21-1 to TRBJ1-2. TRBV21-1 is listed as a pseudogene. This CDR3 comprises 13 residues. The CDR3 loop reads CASNRGSDYGYTF. The CDR3 bases are TGTGCCAGCAATAGGGGGAGTGACTATGGCTACACCTTC.

Remarks on this clonotype: At one of its ends the junction is not consistent with the germline gene, which may arise from a read error. The chain joins TRBV24-1 to TRBJ1-1; tentatively, D is TRBD1 (5 bases). There are 16 residues in the CDR3. Germline V lookup: CDR1 KGHDR, CDR2 SFDVKD. CDR3 loop: CATCDPEDTVRSEAFF. The CDR3 DNA reads as TGTGCCACCTGTGACCCAGAGGACACGGTTCGGTCTGAAGCTTTCTTT.

Ten or more counts support this clonotype. The CDR3 loop reads CASSLASLEQYF. The DNA of the CDR3 is TGTGCCAGCAGCTTAGCGTCGTTGGAGCAGTACTTC. The chain recombines TRBV7-2 with TRBJ2-7; the D is unclear. V was clipped by 0 bases and J by 7 bases, with 7 bases between them. Germline V lookup: CDR1 SGHTA, CDR2 FQGNSA. The CDR3 is 12 residues long.

This clonotype was seen more than once but under ten times. The chain joins TRBV2 to TRBJ1-1, with TRBD1 matching over 7 bases. From germline, CDR1 is SNHLY and CDR2 FYNNEI. The junction had 9 bases not matched to a gene; V was cut back by 8 bases and J by 6 bases. The CDR3 is made up of 13 amino acids. CDR3 nucleotides: TGTGCCAGCGGGGAGGGGGCACCTGCTGAAGCTTTCTTT. As protein: CASGEGAPAEAFF.

This clonotype showed up many times. In nucleotides, the CDR3 is TGCGCCAGCAGCTTGGGATATCTGAACATGCATGAGCAGTTCTTC. Protein product: CASSLGYLNMHEQFF. The chain carries TRBV5-1 and TRBJ2-1; D gene uncertain. The V gene's germline CDR1 is SGHRS and CDR2 YFSETQ. Trimming shortened V by 0 bases and J by 8 bases, and 15 bases separated the two germline ends. The CDR3 is made up of 15 amino acids.

This clonotype has at least ten counts. The V call is TRBV27, the J call TRBJ2-2, with D tentatively TRBD1 (6 bases). Germline V gene lookup returns CDR1 MNHEY and CDR2 SMNVEV (reference sequence). The CDR3 spans 15 residues. Between the trimmed V and J ends, which lost 6 bases and 1 base, there was a span of 12 bases. DNA for the CDR3: TGTGCCAGCAGCCTCCCGGGACAGAACACCGGGGAGCTGTTTTTT. Protein product: CASSLPGQNTGELFF.

This clonotype was found a few times. This may arise from a read error, as a much more abundant clone is one base away. The chain joins TRBV29-1 to TRBJ2-7, with 8 bases fitting TRBD2. The CDR3 has 13 residues. Looked up from germline, CDR1 is SQVTM and CDR2 is ANQGSEA. CDR3 amino acids: CGVLTGGVYEQYF. The DNA of the CDR3 is TGCGGCGTCTTAACGGGGGGGGTTTACGAGCAGTACTTC.

This clonotype was seen a few times. The chain is built from TRBV12-3 or TRBV12-4 and TRBJ1-5, with TRBD1 matching 9 bases. The CDR3 contains 19 residues. The J segment lost 1 base and the V segment lost 4 bases, leaving 14 bases of the junction unmatched. CDR3 DNA: TGTGCCAGCAGTTCGGAGGGGACAGGGAGGGTCAGAAGCAATCAGCCCCAGCATTTT. Protein product: CASSSEGTGRVRSNQPQHF.

The sample holds many counts of this clonotype. The chain uses TRBV5-1 and TRBJ2-3; unclear D gene. Trimming left V 6 bases short and J 4 bases short, with 12 bases between. There are 13 residues in the CDR3. Looked up from germline, CDR1 is SGHRS and CDR2 is YFSETQ. The CDR3 here is CASIDRTSDTQYF. The CDR3 nucleotides are TGCGCCAGCATAGACCGAACGTCAGATACGCAGTATTTT.

Many counts were recorded for this clonotype. The genes are TRBV7-9 and TRBJ2-1, with no clear D. V gave up 3 bases and J gave up 10 bases, with 10 bases separating them. This CDR3 has 12 residues. Per the germline V gene, CDR1 is SEHNR and CDR2 is FQNEAQ (reference sequence). CDR3 loop: CASSFPLGEQFF. The CDR3 bases are TGTGCCAGCAGCTTTCCTCTGGGCGAGCAGTTCTTC.

This clonotype occurred a few times. This rearrangement joins TRBV5-1 to TRBJ2-7; TRBD2 agrees at 9 bases. V shed 0 bases, J shed 3 bases, and the junction held 7 bases outside the gene matches. CDR1 is SGHRS and CDR2 is YFSETQ in the germline V gene. The CDR3 is 16 amino acids. CDR3 sequence (DNA): TGCGCCAGCAGCTTGGCCCCCGGGACTAGCTACTACGAGCAGTACTTC. Residues: CASSLAPGTSYYEQYF.

The rearrangement uses TRBV7-8 and TRBJ2-7, with 7 bases identical to TRBD1. Germline values: CDR1 SGHVS, CDR2 FQNEAQ. Trimming took 7 bases from V and 3 from J; bases not matched to a gene: 21. The CDR3 consists of 18 residues. CDR3 DNA: TGTGCCAGCAATTTATACAGGGGCCTCTCTCCTTACAACTACGAGCAGTACTTC. Encoded protein: CASNLYRGLSPYNYEQYF.

At least ten counts were recorded for this clonotype. The V gene is TRBV18, the J gene TRBJ2-5; D gene uncertain. V was shortened by 2 bases and J by 9 bases, with 16 bases between the two germline ends. CDR3 size: 14 residues. The germline gives CDR1 KGHSH, CDR2 LQKENI. The CDR3 coding sequence is TGTGCCAGCTCACCAGCGGCAGCTCAAGGAGCCCAGTACTTC. Its protein product is CASSPAAAQGAQYF.

This clonotype was counted ten times or more. V usage is TRBV9 and J usage is TRBJ2-1; 8 bases map to TRBD2. Germline CDR1 and CDR2: SGDLS and YYNGEE. This CDR3 contains 15 residues. V lost 3 bases, J lost 8 bases, and 10 bases stayed unmatched. DNA of the CDR3: TGTGCCAGCAGCGCGGGGGCGGGGGGTCCCGATGAGCAGTTCTTC. Encoded protein: CASSAGAGGPDEQFF.

The chain combines TRBV4-1 with TRBJ2-2; D ambiguous. Germline V gene lookup returns CDR1 MGHRA and CDR2 YSYEKL. The ends were cut back, 3 bases at V and 8 bases at J, with 7 bases in the middle. The CDR3 has 12 residues. DNA of the CDR3: TGCGCCAGCAGCCAGCCCTGGGGGGAGCTGTTTTTT. Residues: CASSQPWGELFF.

This clonotype was picked up many times. The genes are TRBV6-1 and TRBJ2-2; the match to TRBD2 covers 7 bases. Germline CDR1 and CDR2: MNHNS and SASEGT. The CDR3 contains 15 residues. The V and J ends lost 7 bases and 1 base, in that order; junction bases with no gene match: 6. CDR3 sequence (DNA): TGTGCCAGCATCACGGGGGGAGAGAACACCGGGGAGCTGTTTTTT. Encoded protein: CASITGGENTGELFF.

The table lists this clonotype with many counts. V usage is TRBV5-1 and J usage is TRBJ2-3; 11 bases align to TRBD2. This CDR3 has 15 residues. The V gene's germline CDR1 is SGHRS and CDR2 YFSETQ. V lost 5 bases to trimming and J lost 2 bases; unmatched junction nucleotides: 4. The CDR3 DNA follows: TGCGCCAGCAGTAGACTAGCGGGAACCACAGATACGCAGTATTTT. Residues: CASSRLAGTTDTQYF.

This clonotype was seen many times. The chain recombines TRBV12-3 or TRBV12-4 with TRBJ1-3; D gene ambiguous. CDR3 length: 11 residues. V was trimmed by 6 bases and J by 6 bases, leaving 6 bases between them. CDR3 in amino acids: CASRRTNTIYF. The CDR3 region has the DNA TGTGCCAGCAGAAGAACAAACACCATATATTTT.

There are many counts of this clonotype. V usage is TRBV5-1 and J usage is TRBJ2-5; unclear D gene. The CDR3 covers 15 residues. Between the trimmed V and J ends, which lost 1 base and 7 bases, there was a span of 17 bases. Germline assignment: CDR1 SGHRS and CDR2 YFSETQ. The CDR3 loop is CASSLLQPPDGTQYF. In nucleotides, the CDR3 is TGCGCCAGCAGCTTGTTGCAGCCACCCGACGGGACCCAGTACTTC.

The sample holds many counts of this clonotype. The chain is built from TRBV5-1 and TRBJ2-7; D not certain. In germline, CDR1 is SGHRS, CDR2 YFSETQ. The CDR3 runs 13 residues. Trimming shortened V by 0 bases and J by 4 bases, and 8 bases separated the two germline ends. The CDR3 region has the DNA TGCGCCAGCAGCTTGGCCATCGGTTACGAGCAGTACTTC. Translated, it gives CASSLAIGYEQYF.

The chain has TRBV28 and TRBJ2-7; the match to TRBD2 covers 10 bases. The CDR3 extends over 18 amino acids. Trimming at V came to 1 base and at J to 2 bases, leaving 11 bases not matched to a gene. Looked up from germline, CDR1 is MDHEN and CDR2 is SYDVKM. The CDR3 is CASSLFASGSAPTYEQYF. The CDR3, as DNA: TGTGCCAGCAGTTTATTTGCTAGCGGGAGTGCCCCAACCTACGAGCAGTACTTC.

This clonotype was picked up many times. The CDR3 DNA sequence: TGCGCCAGCAGCACGGGATCTAGCGGGAGCAAAGAGACCCAGTACTTC. Translation: CASSTGSSGSKETQYF. The chain carries TRBV5-1 and TRBJ2-5, with 10 bases that match TRBD2. Germline-derived CDR1 and CDR2 are SGHRS and YFSETQ. This CDR3 comprises 16 residues. The V segment lost 4 bases and the J segment 3 bases; nucleotides outside the gene matches: 9.

This clonotype was seen a few times. The gene calls are TRBV7-3 and TRBJ2-4; TRBD1 might be the D (8 bases). The V end lost 2 bases, the J end lost 6 bases, and 14 bases lay between the germline ends. This CDR3 is built from 15 residues. Germline loops: CDR1 SGHTA, CDR2 FQGTGA. The CDR3 sequence is CASSLHRGEGNIQYF. The CDR3 DNA is TGTGCCAGCAGCTTACACAGGGGGGAGGGAAACATTCAGTACTTC.

The sample holds many counts of this clonotype. The J gene is TRBJ2-5, the V gene TRBV12-3 or TRBV12-4; TRBD2 matches at 8 bases. The trim removed 5 bases at V and 6 bases at J, leaving 11 bases unmatched. The CDR3 consists of 15 residues. The DNA for the CDR3 is TGTGCCAGCAGTCCCAACCCCAGCGGGAGACAGACCCAGTACTTC. It yields the protein CASSPNPSGRQTQYF.

The sample holds a few counts of this clonotype. This chain uses TRBV11-1 with TRBJ2-3, with D tentatively TRBD2 (11 bases). The germline V gene has CDR1 SGHAT and CDR2 FQDESV (reference sequence). The CDR3 loop spans 21 amino acids. Trimming cost V 4 bases and J 2 bases, with 31 bases left between them. The CDR3 DNA is TGTGCCAGCAGCTCCCTACCGACAGGGGGCCTAGCGGGAGGCTACACAGATACGCAGTATTTT. The encoded protein is CASSSLPTGGLAGGYTDTQYF.